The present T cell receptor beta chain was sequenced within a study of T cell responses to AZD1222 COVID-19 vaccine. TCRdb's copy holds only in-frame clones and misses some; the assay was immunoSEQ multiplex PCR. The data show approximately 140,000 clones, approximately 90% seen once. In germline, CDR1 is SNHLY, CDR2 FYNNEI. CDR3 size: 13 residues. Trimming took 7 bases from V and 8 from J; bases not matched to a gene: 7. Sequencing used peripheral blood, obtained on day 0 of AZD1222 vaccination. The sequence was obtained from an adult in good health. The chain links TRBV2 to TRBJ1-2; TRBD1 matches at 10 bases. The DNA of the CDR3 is TGTGCCAGCATCGGACAGGGGGTACGGGGCTACACCTTC. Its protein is CASIGQGVRGYTF.